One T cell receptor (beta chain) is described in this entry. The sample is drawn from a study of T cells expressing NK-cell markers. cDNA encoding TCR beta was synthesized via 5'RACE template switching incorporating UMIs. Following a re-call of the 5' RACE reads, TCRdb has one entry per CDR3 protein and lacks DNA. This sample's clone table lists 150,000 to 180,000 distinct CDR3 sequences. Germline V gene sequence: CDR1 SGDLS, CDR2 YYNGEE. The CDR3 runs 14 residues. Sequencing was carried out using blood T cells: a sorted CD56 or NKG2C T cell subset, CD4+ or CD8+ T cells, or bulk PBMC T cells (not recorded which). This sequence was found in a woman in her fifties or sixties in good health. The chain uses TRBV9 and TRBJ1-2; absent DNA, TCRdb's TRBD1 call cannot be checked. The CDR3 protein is CASSAPLDSYGYTF.